What follows describes a single TCR beta chain. The data were obtained in a study of shared T cell receptors in the human thymus. Method: immunoSEQ multiplex PCR; TCRdb's copy keeps in-frame clones and lacks some. The sample lists 500,000 to 750,000 clones; roughly 90% were seen once. The trim removed 3 bases at V and 3 bases at J, leaving 5 bases unmatched. This CDR3 spans 14 amino acids. Germline loops: CDR1 MDHEN, CDR2 SYDVKM. These data also featured in a second study, about human thymus T cells. That work adds: Having surgery to correct congenital heart defects, healthy Finnish infants acted as the donors. Resections from corrective heart surgery supplied the thymus tissue. Thymic repertoires overlap heavily among unrelated individuals, related research has reported.

The J gene is TRBJ2-7, the V gene TRBV28, with 7 bases lining up with TRBD2. The sequencing input was thymocytes. The TCR sequence derives from a boy under three years old with a congenital heart defect. The CDR3: CASSLSPSGYEQYF. In nucleotides, the CDR3 is TGTGCCAGCAGTTTGTCGCCTAGCGGCTACGAGCAGTACTTC.